Listed below are T cell receptor beta chains from one sample, sequenced in a study of blood T cell repertoires in COVID-19. The data were produced by immunoSEQ multiplex PCR, yet TCRdb's version contains in-frame clones alone and is incomplete. Here the sample spans 300,000 to 500,000 clones, roughly 88% being singletons. Sequencing used PBMCs or T cells enriched from blood (not recorded which). Receptor source: a woman aged 25-40 years with acute COVID-19. Each CDR3 is given with its conserved first and last residue. D genes are given only for firm matches. Size is omitted from some rows. Given values are once, few, many or a class for expanded clones.

TRBV11-3,.,TRBJ2-7,.,CASSLDAGEQYF,TGTGCCAGCAGCTTAGATGCGGGCGAGCAGTACTTC
TRBV11-3,.,TRBJ1-1,TRBD1,CASSLGGTGEAEAFF,TGTGCCAGCAGCTTAGGCGGGACAGGGGAAGCTGAAGCTTTCTTT
TRBV6-5,.,TRBJ1-4,TRBD1,CASSYGTAPNEKLFF,TGTGCCAGCAGTTACGGGACAGCCCCGAATGAAAAACTGTTTTTT
TRBV4-2,.,TRBJ1-5,TRBD1,CASSHETGSQPQHF,TGTGCCAGCAGCCACGAGACAGGGAGTCAGCCCCAGCATTTT
TRBV20-1,.,TRBJ1-1,.,CSASPRRPTGNTEAFF,TGCAGTGCTAGTCCCAGACGCCCGACAGGGAACACTGAAGCTTTCTTT
TRBV24-1,.,TRBJ2-3,.,CATSDPALDTQYF,TGTGCCACCAGTGATCCAGCGTTGGATACGCAGTATTTT
TRBV7-2,.,TRBJ2-3,TRBD2,CASSLLALAGGNTDTQYF,TGTGCCAGCAGCTTATTAGCACTAGCGGGGGGAAACACAGATACGCAGTATTTT
TRBV30,.,TRBJ2-7,.,CAWSAGFGGYYEQYF,TGTGCCTGGAGTGCTGGGTTTGGGGGGTACTACGAGCAGTACTTC
TRBV5-1,.,TRBJ1-4,.,CASSLDPRVFGTNEKLFF,TGCGCCAGCAGCTTGGACCCCAGGGTGTTTGGCACTAATGAAAAACTGTTTTTT
TRBV6-1,.,TRBJ2-1,.,CASSEGSTPNEQFF,TGTGCCAGCAGTGAAGGTTCGACACCTAATGAGCAGTTCTTC
TRBV18,.,TRBJ2-1,TRBD2,CASSPPGTSGGSYNEQFF,TGTGCCAGCTCACCACCGGGGACTAGCGGGGGGTCCTACAATGAGCAGTTCTTC
TRBV2,.,TRBJ1-5,.,CASTAGGSNQPQHF,TGTGCCAGCACCGCGGGAGGGAGCAATCAGCCCCAGCATTTT
TRBV13,.,TRBJ2-1,.,CASSLVQGPENNEQFF,TGTGCCAGCAGCTTAGTTCAGGGGCCTGAGAACAATGAGCAGTTCTTC
TRBV20-1,.,TRBJ2-2,.,CSASRRRDTGELFF,TGCAGTGCTAGTCGGCGCAGGGACACCGGGGAGCTGTTTTTT
TRBV2,.,TRBJ1-2,.,CASSDRGRRKTYGYTF,TGTGCCAGCAGTGACAGGGGTCGCCGAAAAACATATGGCTACACCTTC
TRBV7-9,once,TRBJ2-5,.,CASSLGTWETQYF,TGTGCCAGCAGCTTAGGGACTTGGGAGACCCAGTACTTC
TRBV7-3,.,TRBJ1-1,TRBD1,CASSLTGVETEAFF,TGTGCCAGCAGCTTGACAGGGGTGGAGACTGAAGCTTTCTTT
TRBV7-2,.,TRBJ1-4,.,CASSLEMGPSEKLFF,TGTGCCAGCAGCTTAGAAATGGGCCCCTCTGAAAAACTGTTTTTT
TRBV19,.,TRBJ1-5,TRBD1,CASSSYRGLVNQPQHF,TGTGCCAGTAGTTCCTACAGGGGGCTAGTCAATCAGCCCCAGCATTTT
TRBV10-3,.,TRBJ2-7,TRBD1,CAISVRTGDNDEQYF,TGTGCCATCAGTGTACGGACAGGGGATAATGACGAGCAGTACTTC
TRBV6-4,.,TRBJ1-2,.,CASREKREYGYTF,TGTGCCAGCAGAGAGAAAAGGGAGTATGGCTACACCTTC
TRBV18,.,TRBJ1-6,.,CASSLTGDDNSPLHF,TGTGCCAGCTCGCTGACAGGCGACGATAATTCACCCCTCCACTTT
TRBV27,.,TRBJ1-2,.,CASSPTGYDGYTF,TGTGCCAGCAGTCCGACTGGGTACGATGGCTACACCTTC
TRBV6-2/TRBV6-3,.,TRBJ2-7,TRBD2,CASSYDPSGRGGFEQYF,TGTGCCAGCAGTTACGATCCGAGCGGGCGGGGGGGCTTCGAGCAGTACTTC
TRBV7-6,.,TRBJ1-1,TRBD1,CASSSGQGLVTEAFF,TGTGCCAGCAGTTCCGGACAGGGGCTCGTCACTGAAGCTTTCTTT
TRBV9,.,TRBJ2-1,.,CASSVAPRHPGYNEQFF,TGTGCCAGCAGCGTAGCCCCTAGGCACCCTGGGTACAATGAGCAGTTCTTC
TRBV5-8,.,TRBJ1-2,TRBD1,CASSPGQGAFYGYTF,TGTGCCAGCAGCCCGGGACAGGGGGCGTTCTATGGCTACACCTTC
TRBV4-1,.,TRBJ1-4,.,CASSQVITGSRKLFF,TGCGCCAGCAGCCAAGTCATAACGGGGAGCCGAAAGCTGTTTTTT
TRBV9,.,TRBJ2-2,.,CASSVGPNTGELFF,TGTGCCAGCAGCGTAGGGCCGAACACCGGGGAGCTGTTTTTT
TRBV6-5,once,TRBJ2-1,.,CASSYSQGHEQFF,TGTGCCAGCAGTTACTCCCAGGGCCATGAGCAGTTCTTC
TRBV21-1,.,TRBJ1-1,.,CASSIAYRFGTVNTEAFF,TGTGCCAGCAGCATCGCGTACCGTTTCGGGACAGTGAACACTGAAGCTTTCTTT
TRBV7-3,.,TRBJ2-1,TRBD2,CASNLLAGGPNEQFF,TGTGCCAGCAACTTACTAGCGGGGGGGCCCAATGAGCAGTTCTTC
TRBV10-3,.,TRBJ1-1,TRBD1,CAIRLTDPGGNTEAFF,TGTGCCATCAGATTAACCGATCCAGGGGGCAACACTGAAGCTTTCTTT
TRBV24-1,.,TRBJ2-2,TRBD1,CATEGQLDTGELFF,TGTGCCACCGAGGGACAGCTGGACACCGGGGAGCTGTTTTTT
TRBV6-4,.,TRBJ2-1,TRBD2,CASSRLAGGFYNEQFF,TGTGCCAGCAGCCGACTAGCGGGGGGGTTCTACAATGAGCAGTTCTTC